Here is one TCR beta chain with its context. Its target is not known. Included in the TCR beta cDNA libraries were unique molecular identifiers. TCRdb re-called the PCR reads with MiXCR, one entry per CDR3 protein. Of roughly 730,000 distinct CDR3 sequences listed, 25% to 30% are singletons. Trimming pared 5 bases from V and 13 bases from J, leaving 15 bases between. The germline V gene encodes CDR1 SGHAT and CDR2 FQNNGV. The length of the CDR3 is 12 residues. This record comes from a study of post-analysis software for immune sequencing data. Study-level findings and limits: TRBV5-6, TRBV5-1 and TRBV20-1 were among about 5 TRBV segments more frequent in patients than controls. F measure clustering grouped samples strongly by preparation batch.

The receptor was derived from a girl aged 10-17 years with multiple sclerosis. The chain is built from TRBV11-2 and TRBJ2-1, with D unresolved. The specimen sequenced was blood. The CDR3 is CASSPGPRPQFF. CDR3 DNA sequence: TGTGCCAGCAGCCCAGGCCCGAGACCACAGTTCTTC.